A single sample gave rise to the 4 T cell receptor beta chains below, sequenced in a study of CD8+ T cells in alopecia areata. Sequencing templates came from extracted RNA that was reverse transcribed into cDNA. Profiling relied on immunoSEQ multiplex PCR, and the TCRdb table lists in-frame clones only, not all of them. The sample has 160,000 or so clones, less than 75% seen once. The specimen was CD8+ T cells sorted from blood, collected at week 0. The source is a human donor with alopecia areata.

The rearrangement links TRBV10-3 to TRBJ2-5; D uncertain. The CDR3 has 15 amino acids. Trimming left V 2 bases short and J 1 base short, with 11 bases between. Germline values: CDR1 ENHRY, CDR2 SYGVKD. The CDR3 sequence is CAISEDGAAQETQYF. In DNA, the CDR3 is TGTGCCATCAGTGAGGATGGTGCAGCCCAAGAGACCCAGTACTTC.

This sequence joins TRBV11-2 and TRBJ2-1; D might be TRBD2 (6 bases). V was shortened by 6 bases and J by 0 bases, with 12 bases between the two germline ends. CDR3 size: 15 residues. CDR1 is SGHAT, CDR2 FQNNGV, per germline. DNA of the CDR3: TGTGCCAGCAGGGGGGGAGAAAGCTCCTACAATGAGCAGTTCTTC. It specifies CASRGGESSYNEQFF.

The CDR3, as DNA: TGTGCCAGCAGCGCAGACAGAGACCAAAACTATGGCTACACCTTC. This codes for CASSADRDQNYGYTF. The chain uses TRBV2 and TRBJ1-2, with D perhaps TRBD1 (5 bases). The germline V gene encodes CDR1 SNHLY and CDR2 FYNNEI. The CDR3 is 15 residues long. Deletions cut 6 bases from V and 2 bases from J, with 16 bases between.

J is TRBJ2-1 and V is TRBV2; the match to TRBD2 covers 8 bases. This CDR3 contains 13 residues. V lost 8 bases and J lost 7; bases outside the gene matches: 7. CDR1 SNHLY and CDR2 FYNNEI come from the germline V gene. The CDR3 nucleotides read TGTGCCAGCCAGGGGCTAGCGGGTAATGAGCAGTTCTTC. As protein: CASQGLAGNEQFF.